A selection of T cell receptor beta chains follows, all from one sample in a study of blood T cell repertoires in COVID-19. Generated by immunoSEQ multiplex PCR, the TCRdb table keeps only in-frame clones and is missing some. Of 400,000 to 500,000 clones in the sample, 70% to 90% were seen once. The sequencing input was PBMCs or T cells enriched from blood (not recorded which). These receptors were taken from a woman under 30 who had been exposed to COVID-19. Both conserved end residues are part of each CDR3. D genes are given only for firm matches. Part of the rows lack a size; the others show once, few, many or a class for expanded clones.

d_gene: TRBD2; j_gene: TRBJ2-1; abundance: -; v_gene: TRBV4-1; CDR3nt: TGCGCCAGCAGCCAAGATTTAGCGGGAGGTATATACAATGAGCAGTTCTTC; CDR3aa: CASSQDLAGGIYNEQFF
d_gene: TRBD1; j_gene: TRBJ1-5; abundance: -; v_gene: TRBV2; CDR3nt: TGTGCCAGCAGGAAGGACAGGGGAGATTTTCAGCCCCAGCATTTT; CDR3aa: CASRKDRGDFQPQHF
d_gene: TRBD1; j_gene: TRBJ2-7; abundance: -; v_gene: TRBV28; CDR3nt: TGTGCCAGCAAGGACAGGGATCTCCTATACGAGCAGTACTTC; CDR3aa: CASKDRDLLYEQYF
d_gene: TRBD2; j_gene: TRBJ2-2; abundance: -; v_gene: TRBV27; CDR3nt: TGTGCCAGCAGTGATCCTAGCGGGAGCTGGACCGGGGAGCTGTTTTTT; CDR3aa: CASSDPSGSWTGELFF
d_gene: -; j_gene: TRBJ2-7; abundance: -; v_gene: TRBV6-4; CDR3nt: TGTGCCAGCAGCTTTTATCGAGGCACCTACGAGCAGTACTTC; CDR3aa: CASSFYRGTYEQYF
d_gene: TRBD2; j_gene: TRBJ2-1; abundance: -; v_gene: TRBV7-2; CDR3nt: TGTGCCAGCAGCCACCTAGCGGGGGGGTACAATGAGCAGTTCTTC; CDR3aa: CASSHLAGGYNEQFF
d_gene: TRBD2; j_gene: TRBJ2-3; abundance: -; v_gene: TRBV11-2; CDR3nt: TGTGCCAGCAGCCAAGCGGGAGTTGGTGTAGATACGCAGTATTTT; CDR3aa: CASSQAGVGVDTQYF
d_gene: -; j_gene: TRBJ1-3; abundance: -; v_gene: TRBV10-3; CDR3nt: TGTGCCATCAGTGACAGTAGAAACACCATATATTTT; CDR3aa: CAISDSRNTIYF
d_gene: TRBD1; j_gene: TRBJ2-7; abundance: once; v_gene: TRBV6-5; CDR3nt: TGTGCCAGCAGGGGACAGGGAAGTTTGGTCGAGCAGTACTTC; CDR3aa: CASRGQGSLVEQYF
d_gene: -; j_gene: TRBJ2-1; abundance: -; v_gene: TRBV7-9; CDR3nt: TGTGCCAGCAGCACATCCCCCGTAAAGGAGCAGTTCTTC; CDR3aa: CASSTSPVKEQFF
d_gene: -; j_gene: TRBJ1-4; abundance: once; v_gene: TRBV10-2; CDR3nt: TGCGCCAGCAGTCCCGGAGGGGAAAAACTGTTTTTT; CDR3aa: CASSPGGEKLFF
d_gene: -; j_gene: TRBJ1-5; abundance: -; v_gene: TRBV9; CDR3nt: TGTGCCAGCAGCGCTTCGGGCAATCAGCCCCAGCATTTT; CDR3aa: CASSASGNQPQHF
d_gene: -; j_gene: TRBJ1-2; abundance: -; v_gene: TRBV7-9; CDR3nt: TGTGCCAGCGTAGACACTGCTAACTATGGCTACACCTTC; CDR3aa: CASVDTANYGYTF
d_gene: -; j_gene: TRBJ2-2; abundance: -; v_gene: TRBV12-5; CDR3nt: TGTGCTAGTGGTTTGTTACCAGGGAACGGGGAGCTGTTTTTT; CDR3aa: CASGLLPGNGELFF
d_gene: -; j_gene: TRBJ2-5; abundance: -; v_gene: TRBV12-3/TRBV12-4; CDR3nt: TGTGCCAGCAGTGCGGGGGCCGTGGAGACCCAGTACTTC; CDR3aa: CASSAGAVETQYF
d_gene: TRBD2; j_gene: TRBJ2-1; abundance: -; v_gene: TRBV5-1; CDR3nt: TGCGCCAGCAGCTCGGGACTAGCGGGAGACCGGAACAATGAGCAGTTCTTC; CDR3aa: CASSSGLAGDRNNEQFF
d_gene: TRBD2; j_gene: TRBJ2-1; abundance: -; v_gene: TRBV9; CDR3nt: TGTGCCAGCAGCCTAACGGGACTAGCGGCTACAGAGCAGTTCTTC; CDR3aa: CASSLTGLAATEQFF
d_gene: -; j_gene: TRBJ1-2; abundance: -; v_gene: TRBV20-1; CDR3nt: TGCAGTGCTAGGACAGCCTATGGCTACACCTTC; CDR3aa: CSARTAYGYTF
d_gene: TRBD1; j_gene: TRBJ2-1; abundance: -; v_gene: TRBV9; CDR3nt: TGTGCCAGCAGCCACCCCGACAGGGGGAGCTCCTACAATGAGCAGTTCTTC; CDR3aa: CASSHPDRGSSYNEQFF
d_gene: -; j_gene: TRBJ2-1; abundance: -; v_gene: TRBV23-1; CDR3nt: TGCGCCAGCAGTCAACCCAATCGGGGGAATGAGCAGTTCTTC; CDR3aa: CASSQPNRGNEQFF
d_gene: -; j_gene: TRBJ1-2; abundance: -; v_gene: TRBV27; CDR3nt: TGTGCCAGCAGTTTTAGCGCAGGCTATGGCTACACCTTC; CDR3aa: CASSFSAGYGYTF
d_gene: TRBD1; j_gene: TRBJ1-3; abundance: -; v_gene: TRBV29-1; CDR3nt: TGCAGCGTTGAGACCAGGGGGGTTGGAAACACCATATATTTT; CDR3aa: CSVETRGVGNTIYF
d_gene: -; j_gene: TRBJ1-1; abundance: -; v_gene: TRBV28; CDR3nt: TGTGCCAGCAGACCACCACTTTACAGGGATCAGGGCACTGAAGCTTTCTTT; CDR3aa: CASRPPLYRDQGTEAFF
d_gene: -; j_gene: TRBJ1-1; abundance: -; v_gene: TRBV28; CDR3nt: TGTGCCAGCAGCCCGCAGGGCCTGAACACTGAAGCTTTCTTT; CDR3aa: CASSPQGLNTEAFF
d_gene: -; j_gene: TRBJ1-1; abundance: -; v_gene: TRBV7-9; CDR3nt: TGTGCCAGCAGTAAAATGATAGCTCTCGGGGGTGGCACTGAAGCTTTCTTT; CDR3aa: CASSKMIALGGGTEAFF
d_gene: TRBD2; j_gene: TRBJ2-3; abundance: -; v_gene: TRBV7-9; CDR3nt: TGTGCCAGCACCCTGGGAAGATGGGCGGGAGGGCCTCAAGTAGGTACGCAGTATTTT; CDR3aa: CASTLGRWAGGPQVGTQYF
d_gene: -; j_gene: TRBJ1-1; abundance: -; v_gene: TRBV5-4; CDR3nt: TGTGCCAGCAGCCCTGGCCGACCCCCGGGAGCTGAAGCTTTCTTT; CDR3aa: CASSPGRPPGAEAFF
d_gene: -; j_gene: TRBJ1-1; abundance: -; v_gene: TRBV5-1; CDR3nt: TGCGCCAGCAGCTTGGGGTTGCGGGGCACTGAAGCTTTCTTT; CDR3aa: CASSLGLRGTEAFF
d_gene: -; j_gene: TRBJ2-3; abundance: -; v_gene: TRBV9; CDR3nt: TGTGCCAGCAGCGATAGAATTACGGATACGCAGTATTTT; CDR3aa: CASSDRITDTQYF
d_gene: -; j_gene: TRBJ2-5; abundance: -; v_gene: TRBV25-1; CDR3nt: TGTGCCAGCATGTCGGTTAATCAAGAGACCCAGTACTTC; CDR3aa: CASMSVNQETQYF
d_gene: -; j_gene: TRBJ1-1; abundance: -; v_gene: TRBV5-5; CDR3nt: TGTGCCAGCAGCTTTACGCCACGTCAGGCTATACTTGAAGCTTTCTTT; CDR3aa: CASSFTPRQAILEAFF